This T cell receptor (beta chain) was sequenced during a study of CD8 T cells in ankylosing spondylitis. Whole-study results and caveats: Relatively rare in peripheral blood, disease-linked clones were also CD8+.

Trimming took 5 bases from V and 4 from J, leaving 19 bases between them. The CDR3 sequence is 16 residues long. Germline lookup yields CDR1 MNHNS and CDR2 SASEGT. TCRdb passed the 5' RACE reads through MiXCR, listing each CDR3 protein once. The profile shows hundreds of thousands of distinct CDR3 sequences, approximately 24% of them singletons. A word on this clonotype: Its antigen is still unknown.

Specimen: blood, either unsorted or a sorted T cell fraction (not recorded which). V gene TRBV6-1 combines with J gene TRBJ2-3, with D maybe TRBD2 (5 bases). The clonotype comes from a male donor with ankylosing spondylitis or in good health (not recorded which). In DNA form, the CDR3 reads TGTGCCAGCAGTCCGAGAGCGTCACCTAGCTCAGATACGCAGTATTTT. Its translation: CASSPRASPSSDTQYF.